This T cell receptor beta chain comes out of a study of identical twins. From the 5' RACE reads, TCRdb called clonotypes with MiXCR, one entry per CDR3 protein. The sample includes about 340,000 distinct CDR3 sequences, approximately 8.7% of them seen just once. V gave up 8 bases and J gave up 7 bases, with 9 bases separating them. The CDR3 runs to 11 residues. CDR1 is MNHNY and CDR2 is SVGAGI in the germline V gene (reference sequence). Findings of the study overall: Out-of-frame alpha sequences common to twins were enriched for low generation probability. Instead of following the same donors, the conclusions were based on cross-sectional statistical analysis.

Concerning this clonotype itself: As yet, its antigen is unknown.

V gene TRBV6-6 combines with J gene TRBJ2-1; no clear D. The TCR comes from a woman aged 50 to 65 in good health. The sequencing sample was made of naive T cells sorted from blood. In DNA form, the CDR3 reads TGTGCCAGCGGGATCGTTAATGAGCAGTTCTTC. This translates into CASGIVNEQFF.